This T cell receptor beta chain was identified during a study of vaccination and CD4 T cells after COVID-19. Across the study: There were six male and four female convalescents, and two of them were Hispanic.

CD4+ T cells that had been cultured provided DNA sequenced with the Oncomine TCR Beta short-read assay. MiXCR, run by TCRdb on the PCR reads, gives a single entry per CDR3 protein. The repertoire holds about 10,000 distinct CDR3 sequences, 54% seen once, with about 10% in the top ten. Comments on this clonotype: Its matching antigen is unknown.

The treatment denotes: roughly 10-day PBMC culture with coronavirus spike peptide pools or control peptides (ViraFEST assay). This CDR3 is built from 12 residues. Germline V CDR1 and CDR2: DFQATT, SNEGSKA (reference sequence). Trimming took off 3 bases at V and 4 bases at J, with 9 bases between the two ends. The origin of this receptor is a human donor who had recovered from COVID-19. V is TRBV20-1 and J is TRBJ1-1; D remains unclear. The material sequenced was CD4+ T cells from blood, cultured in vitro. The CDR3 spells CSASRRLTEAFF. The CDR3 nucleotides read TGCAGTGCTAGTCGGCGCCTCACTGAAGCTTTCTTT.